This is a list of T cell receptor beta chains from one sample in a study of shared clonotypes between healthy human individuals. Method: immunoSEQ multiplex PCR; TCRdb's copy keeps in-frame clones and lacks some. The table records over 1.5 million clones, 95% to 99% of them present only once. The sample was naive CD4+ T cells sorted from blood. These receptors originate from a young man in good health. The CDR3 runs from the conserved cysteine through the conserved F or W. D genes are given only for firm matches. Part of the rows lack a size; the others show once, few, many or a class for expanded clones.

clone size,V gene,J gene,D gene,CDR3 protein,CDR3 DNA
.,TRBV12-5,TRBJ2-1,.,CASGLVSGDEQFF,TGTGCTAGTGGTTTGGTCTCTGGGGATGAGCAGTTCTTC
.,TRBV11-3,TRBJ2-2,TRBD2,CASSLEGGTSGITGELFF,TGTGCCAGCAGCTTAGAGGGTGGGACTAGCGGAATCACCGGGGAGCTGTTTTTT
.,TRBV5-1,TRBJ2-5,TRBD2,CASSLLAGIQETQYF,TGCGCCAGCAGCTTGCTAGCGGGGATCCAAGAGACCCAGTACTTC
.,TRBV4-3,TRBJ1-3,.,CASSLSGASRGNTIYF,TGCGCCAGCAGCCTCTCGGGGGCCTCCCGGGGAAACACCATATATTTT
.,TRBV5-4,TRBJ1-1,.,CASSAPNTEAFF,TGTGCCAGCAGCGCCCCGAACACTGAAGCTTTCTTT
.,TRBV6-5,TRBJ2-7,TRBD1,CASRGTGGSYEQYF,TGTGCCAGCAGGGGGACAGGCGGTTCCTACGAGCAGTACTTC
once,TRBV2,TRBJ2-3,.,CASKSAYTQYF,TGTGCCAGCAAGTCGGCGTATACGCAGTATTTT
.,TRBV30,TRBJ1-1,.,CAWNRAVNTEAFF,TGTGCCTGGAACAGGGCTGTAAACACTGAAGCTTTCTTT
.,TRBV11-1,TRBJ2-5,TRBD1,CASSRNRGQETQYF,TGTGCCAGCAGCCGTAACAGGGGCCAAGAGACCCAGTACTTC
.,TRBV11-2,TRBJ2-7,.,CASSFHRGQVEQYF,TGTGCCAGCAGCTTCCATCGGGGTCAGGTTGAGCAGTACTTC
.,TRBV7-9,TRBJ2-1,TRBD2,CASSFRLAIHNEQFF,TGTGCCAGCAGCTTCAGACTAGCTATCCACAATGAGCAGTTCTTC
.,TRBV27,TRBJ1-2,.,CASSLLPRGVDGYTF,TGTGCCAGCAGTTTATTACCCAGGGGAGTCGATGGCTACACCTTC
.,TRBV18,TRBJ2-5,TRBD1,CASSHRGETQYF,TGTGCCAGCTCGCACAGGGGAGAGACCCAGTACTTC
.,TRBV7-9,TRBJ1-5,.,CASSLGGPNQPQHF,TGTGCCAGCAGCTTAGGGGGACCCAATCAGCCCCAGCATTTT
.,TRBV7-9,TRBJ2-3,TRBD2,CASSSSLAGRKSTDTQYF,TGTGCCAGCAGCTCGTCTCTAGCGGGGCGCAAGAGCACAGATACGCAGTATTTT
.,TRBV7-3,TRBJ2-5,.,CASSLPAGMRETQYF,TGTGCCAGCAGCTTGCCAGCGGGTATGAGAGAGACCCAGTACTTC
.,TRBV28,TRBJ2-7,.,CASTSAPGARGRQYF,TGTGCCAGCACCTCCGCCCCCGGGGCTCGTGGCAGGCAGTACTTC
.,TRBV30,TRBJ2-3,.,CAWSTSGFYTQYF,TGTGCCTGGAGTACTTCAGGGTTTTATACGCAGTATTTT
.,TRBV7-8,TRBJ2-2,.,CASSLFQGTGELFF,TGTGCCAGCAGCTTATTCCAGGGTACCGGGGAGCTGTTTTTT
.,TRBV5-1,TRBJ2-1,TRBD2,CASSLSGGGSSYNEQFF,TGCGCCAGCAGCTTGTCGGGCGGCGGGAGCTCCTACAATGAGCAGTTCTTC
.,TRBV30,TRBJ2-1,.,CAWSKWDEQFF,TGTGCCTGGAGTAAGTGGGATGAGCAGTTCTTC
.,TRBV2,TRBJ2-7,TRBD2,CASVGLAGGLEQYF,TGTGCCAGCGTGGGACTAGCGGGAGGCCTCGAGCAGTACTTC
.,TRBV19,TRBJ2-7,TRBD2,CASSQLGLVGEQYF,TGTGCCAGTAGCCAACTAGGACTAGTTGGTGAGCAGTACTTC
.,TRBV2,TRBJ2-3,.,CASGFGGLADTQYF,TGTGCCAGCGGGTTCGGGGGGCTGGCAGATACGCAGTATTTT
once,TRBV7-2,TRBJ2-7,TRBD2,CASSWVAGVREQYF,TGTGCCAGCAGCTGGGTGGCGGGAGTGCGCGAGCAGTACTTC
once,TRBV27,TRBJ2-3,.,CASSPARSGSTDTQYF,TGTGCCAGCAGCCCGGCGCGTAGCGGTAGCACAGATACGCAGTATTTT
.,TRBV30,TRBJ2-1,TRBD2,CAWSATRKLAGRNEQFF,TGTGCCTGGAGCGCCACCAGGAAACTAGCGGGACGAAATGAGCAGTTCTTC
.,TRBV5-6,TRBJ2-5,.,CASSLVETQYF,TGTGCCAGCAGCTTGGTGGAGACCCAGTACTTC
.,TRBV15,TRBJ2-7,.,CATSRASSDKYEQYF,TGTGCCACCAGCAGAGCCAGCTCCGACAAATACGAGCAGTACTTC
.,TRBV5-5,TRBJ1-1,TRBD1,CASRSNRGGWTEAFF,TGTGCCAGCAGATCTAACAGGGGAGGTTGGACTGAAGCTTTCTTT
.,TRBV6-1,TRBJ2-7,.,CASSEAPGADYEQYF,TGTGCCAGCAGTGAAGCCCCCGGTGCGGACTACGAGCAGTACTTC
.,TRBV5-4,TRBJ2-3,.,CASRPSGTDTQYF,TGTGCCAGCAGGCCTAGCGGCACAGATACGCAGTATTTT
.,TRBV7-9,TRBJ2-2,.,CASSSDGELFF,TGTGCCAGCAGCTCCGACGGGGAGCTGTTTTTT
.,TRBV28,TRBJ1-2,TRBD1,CASRTGEGGYTF,TGTGCCAGCAGGACAGGGGAAGGTGGCTACACCTTC
.,TRBV18,TRBJ2-1,.,CASSPPRGAVVRNEQFF,TGTGCCAGCTCACCACCCCGGGGGGCGGTGGTTCGGAATGAGCAGTTCTTC
.,TRBV6-1,TRBJ1-5,.,CASGTGTGSNQPQHF,TGTGCCAGCGGGACCGGGACCGGCAGCAATCAGCCCCAGCATTTT
.,TRBV5-1,TRBJ2-1,TRBD2,CASSLMGGGRAQNEQFF,TGCGCCAGCAGCTTGATGGGAGGCGGGAGGGCCCAGAATGAGCAGTTCTTC